This passage covers 14 T cell receptor beta chains from one sample sequenced in a study of blood T cell repertoires in COVID-19. Repertoires were generated with immunoSEQ multiplex PCR, while TCRdb's copy carries only in-frame clones and drops some. In the table there are 190,000 or so clones, more than 75% of which are singletons. The sample taken for sequencing was peripheral blood. These receptors originate from a woman under 30 who had recovered from COVID-19.

This sequence joins TRBV5-4 and TRBJ2-5; no reliable D call. Trimming cost V 0 bases and J 5 bases, with 5 bases left between them. CDR3 size: 12 residues. Looked up from germline, CDR1 is SGHNT and CDR2 is YYREEE (reference sequence). The CDR3 region is CASSLVGETQYF. CDR3 DNA: TGTGCCAGCAGCTTGGTCGGGGAGACCCAGTACTTC.

The chain joins TRBV14 to TRBJ1-6; D is unclear. V lost 1 base to trimming and J lost 1 base, with 8 bases between them. CDR1 is SGHDN and CDR2 is FVKESK in the germline V gene. The CDR3 is made up of 16 amino acids. CDR3 nucleotides: TGTGCCAGCAGCCAAGCCGGGGAGTCCTATAATTCACCCCTCCACTTT. Protein product: CASSQAGESYNSPLHF.

The chain recombines TRBV9 with TRBJ2-1, with D perhaps matching TRBD2 (7 bases). CDR3 length: 20 residues. In germline, CDR1 is SGDLS, CDR2 YYNGEE. V lost 4 bases and J 4 bases, leaving 30 bases between the germline ends. Here the CDR3 reads CASSLRTEEGAAGLYNEQFF. The CDR3 coding sequence is TGTGCCAGCAGCCTTAGGACAGAAGAGGGTGCAGCGGGACTATACAATGAGCAGTTCTTC.

The rearrangement uses TRBV6-4 and TRBJ2-7; 7 nucleotides match TRBD2. Per germline, CDR1 MRHNA and CDR2 SNTAGT. CDR3 size: 15 residues. The J segment lost 6 bases and the V segment lost 4 bases, leaving 12 bases of the junction unmatched. CDR3 residues: CASSGKRTRLLEQYV. CDR3 DNA: TGTGCCAGCAGTGGGAAACGGACTAGACTTCTCGAGCAGTACGTC.

In this sample, this clone turned up once. This rearrangement joins TRBV4-3 to TRBJ1-1; D uncertain. Deletions cut 0 bases from V and 6 bases from J, with 11 bases between. The V gene's germline CDR1 is LGHNA and CDR2 YSLEER. This CDR3 has 14 amino acids. DNA of the CDR3: TGCGCCAGCAGCCAAGAAGGGAGGTATGCTGAAGCTTTCTTT. Translated, it gives CASSQEGRYAEAFF.

This clone was observed once. The chain has TRBV5-1 and TRBJ1-4; maybe TRBD1 (5 bases). The CDR3 totals 14 residues. V lost 4 bases, J lost 8 bases, and 15 bases lay in between. Germline CDR1 and CDR2: SGHRS and YFSETQ. CDR3 residues: CASSDGTWGEKLFF. The CDR3 nucleotides are TGCGCCAGCAGCGATGGGACTTGGGGGGAAAAACTGTTTTTT.

V usage is TRBV24-1 and J usage is TRBJ1-2; D remains ambiguous. The V end was cut by 7 bases, the J end by 8 bases, with 25 bases between. The CDR3 has 16 residues. CDR1 is KGHDR, CDR2 SFDVKD, per germline. The CDR3 DNA follows: TGTGCCACCAGACAAAGACCGACGGGAGATTTCTACGGCTACACCTTC. It translates to CATRQRPTGDFYGYTF.

This clone showed up just once. V is TRBV6-5 and J is TRBJ2-2; 9 bases line up with TRBD1. This CDR3 is built from 15 residues. With 7 bases clipped from V and 4 bases from J, the junction kept 7 bases outside the gene matches. Germline V gene lookup returns CDR1 MNHEY and CDR2 SVGAGI. The DNA for the CDR3 is TGTGCCAGCAAGAAACAGGGGGCGCGCACCGGGGAGCTGTTTTTT. Translated: CASKKQGARTGELFF.

The chain carries TRBV5-1 and TRBJ1-2; D perhaps matches TRBD1 (5 bases). The CDR3 consists of 14 residues. Trimming took 5 bases from V and 4 from J, leaving 15 bases between them. Germline V gene lookup returns CDR1 SGHRS and CDR2 YFSETQ. The CDR3 DNA reads as TGCGCCAGCAGTGAGCCAGGGAGGCCCTATGGCTACACCTTC. Translated, it gives CASSEPGRPYGYTF.

This clone was counted a single time. This chain links TRBV7-2 with TRBJ2-5, with D possibly matching TRBD2 (5 bases). V gave up 3 bases and J gave up 4 bases, with 18 bases separating them. Germline-derived CDR1 and CDR2 are SGHTA and FQGNSA. This CDR3 is 16 amino acids long. In nucleotides, the CDR3 is TGTGCCAGCAGCTTTTACATGGGGTCCGGAGGAGAGACCCAGTACTTC. Its protein product is CASSFYMGSGGETQYF.

The chain links TRBV7-9 to TRBJ1-6; TRBD1 matches 7 bases. Trimming removed 1 base from V and 6 bases from J; junction bases left unmatched: 6. Germline CDR1 SEHNR, CDR2 FQNEAQ (reference sequence). This CDR3 is 16 amino acids long. The CDR3 spells CASSLGSPGGNSPLHF. The CDR3 DNA is TGTGCCAGCAGCTTAGGTTCGCCAGGGGGTAATTCACCCCTCCACTTT. Full variable domain (missing parts from reference TRBV7-9 and TRBJ1-6): DTGVSQNPRHKITKRGQNVTFRCDPISEHNRLYWYRQTLGQGPEFLTYFQNEAQLEKSRLLSDRFSAERPKGSFSTLEIQRTEQGDSAMYLCASSLGSPGGNSPLHFGNGTRLTVT.

The V and J genes are TRBV7-9 and TRBJ2-7; 7 positions match TRBD1. The germline V gene has CDR1 SEHNR and CDR2 FQNEAQ (reference sequence). V lost 4 bases and J lost 2; bases outside the gene matches: 11. The CDR3 length is 16 residues. CDR3 sequence (DNA): TGTGCCAGCAGCTCAACCAAGGGGGACAGTACCTACGAGCAGTACTTC. Amino acids: CASSSTKGDSTYEQYF. The variable domain in full, with the rest retrieved from reference TRBV7-9 and TRBJ2-7, is DTGVSQNPRHKITKRGQNVTFRCDPISEHNRLYWYRQTLGQGPEFLTYFQNEAQLEKSRLLSDRFSAERPKGSFSTLEIQRTEQGDSAMYLCASSSTKGDSTYEQYFGPGTRLTVT.

This clone was picked up one time. The rearrangement joins TRBV5-1 to TRBJ1-4; 9 bases match TRBD1. The germline V gene has CDR1 SGHRS and CDR2 YFSETQ. The CDR3 sequence is 19 residues long. The junction had 10 bases not matched to a gene; V was cut back by 0 bases and J by 1 base. This CDR3 is CASSLEPPGQGITNEKLFF. In DNA, the CDR3 is TGCGCCAGCAGCTTGGAACCTCCGGGACAGGGAATAACTAATGAAAAACTGTTTTTT.

This chain joins TRBV18 and TRBJ1-1; 7 nucleotides align to TRBD1. The junction had 4 bases not matched to a gene; V was cut back by 5 bases and J by 4 bases. CDR3 length equals 13 residues. Germline loops: CDR1 KGHSH, CDR2 LQKENI. The CDR3 bases are TGTGCCAGCTCATTTTCAGGGGGCACTGAAGCTTTCTTT. Translated, it gives CASSFSGGTEAFF.